One sample yielded the 20 T cell receptor beta chains listed below, sequenced in a study of shared clonotypes between healthy human individuals. Assay used: immunoSEQ multiplex PCR; TCRdb lists only in-frame clones, some missing. Of a few million clones listed, approximately 94% are singletons. The sequenced sample consisted of naive CD4+ T cells sorted from blood. Subset defined: CD45RA+ positively selected. These receptors all come from a man in his late teens or twenties in good health.

The chain employs TRBV4-1 and TRBJ2-1; tentatively, D is TRBD1 (5 bases). V shed 0 bases and J shed 15 bases, with 15 bases lying between them. This CDR3 has 13 residues. Germline CDR1 MGHRA, CDR2 YSYEKL. CDR3 region: CASSQDGAYLPFF. In DNA, the CDR3 is TGCGCCAGCAGCCAAGATGGGGCGTACCTGCCGTTCTTC.

This clone was seen only once. This chain uses TRBV6-6 with TRBJ2-7; 9 bases are a match to TRBD2. The CDR3 has 15 residues. The V gene's germline CDR1 is MNHNY and CDR2 SVGAGI (reference sequence). With V trimmed by 5 bases and J by 2 bases, 7 bases remained unmatched. The CDR3 spells CASSRGREGPYEQYF. In nucleotides, the CDR3 is TGTGCCAGCAGTCGAGGGCGGGAGGGCCCCTACGAGCAGTACTTC.

Points on this clone: Other nucleotide sequences in the sample specify the same CDR3. The chain uses TRBV5-1 and TRBJ2-5; perhaps TRBD2 as D (5 bases). The CDR3 covers 14 residues. Deletions cut 0 bases from V and 3 bases from J, with 9 bases between. The germline V gene encodes CDR1 SGHRS and CDR2 YFSETQ. CDR3 protein: CASSLETGKETQYF. The CDR3 DNA reads TGCGCCAGCAGCTTGGAGACGGGAAAAGAGACCCAGTACTTC.

In this sample, this clone turned up once. The rearrangement links TRBV10-1 to TRBJ2-1, with D maybe TRBD2 (5 bases). This CDR3 is 15 amino acids long. Trimming pared 0 bases from V and 5 bases from J, leaving 11 bases between. The germline CDR1 and CDR2 sequences are WNHNN and SYGVQD (reference sequence). Here the CDR3 reads CASSESGSPDNEQFF. The CDR3 DNA follows: TGCGCCAGCAGTGAGTCGGGGAGCCCGGACAATGAGCAGTTCTTC.

The V call is TRBV7-2, the J call TRBJ1-6; D uncertain. Germline V lookup: CDR1 SGHTA, CDR2 FQGNSA. The V end lost 1 base, the J end lost 2 bases, and 9 bases lay between the germline ends. There are 16 residues in the CDR3. DNA of the CDR3: TGTGCCAGCAGCTTAGATGTTCGGGCCTATAATTCACCCCTCCACTTT. Its translation is CASSLDVRAYNSPLHF.

This chain joins TRBV11-2 and TRBJ2-2; D gene unclear. V was pared by 4 bases and J by 1 base, with 10 bases between. In germline, CDR1 is SGHAT, CDR2 FQNNGV. The CDR3 loop spans 15 amino acids. CDR3 DNA sequence: TGTGCCAGCAGCTATATGACGTTGAACACCGGGGAGCTGTTTTTT. This codes for CASSYMTLNTGELFF.

For this clone: Other DNA sequences in the same sample also yield this CDR3. The J gene is TRBJ2-5, the V gene TRBV6-5, with D possibly matching TRBD1 (6 bases). V lost 5 bases, J lost 2 bases, and 9 bases lay in between. The CDR3 extends over 13 amino acids. The germline V gene encodes CDR1 MNHEY and CDR2 SVGAGI. CDR3 bases: TGTGCCAGCAGTAGGACAGTACAAGAGACCCAGTACTTC. Protein product: CASSRTVQETQYF.

About this clone: Other DNA sequences in the sample encode the same CDR3. The chain is built from TRBV5-4 and TRBJ1-4, with D perhaps matching TRBD1 (5 bases). Germline V gives CDR1 SGHNT, CDR2 YYREEE (reference sequence). The CDR3 sequence is 14 residues long. Trimming took off 0 bases at V and 3 bases at J, with 6 bases between the two ends. Here the CDR3 DNA reads TGTGCCAGCAGCTTGGGGGGGGCTAATGAAAAACTGTTTTTT. Its translation: CASSLGGANEKLFF.

This sequence joins TRBV4-1 and TRBJ2-3, with D perhaps TRBD1 (6 bases). Per the germline V gene, CDR1 is MGHRA and CDR2 is YSYEKL. This CDR3 spans 13 amino acids. Trimming took 0 bases from V and 10 from J, leaving 11 bases between them. Written as DNA, the CDR3 is TGCGCCAGCAGCCAAGATGTCCGGACAGCGCAGTATTTT. This codes for CASSQDVRTAQYF.

This clone was counted a single time. The rearrangement joins TRBV19 to TRBJ2-6, with D perhaps matching TRBD2 (5 bases). The ends were cut back, 5 bases at V and 0 bases at J, with 11 bases in the middle. CDR1 and CDR2 from the germline V gene are LNHDA and SQIVND (reference sequence). This CDR3 has 16 residues. The DNA for the CDR3 is TGTGCCAGTAGTCCTGGACTCATCTCTGGGGCCAACGTCCTGACTTTC. As protein: CASSPGLISGANVLTF.

The rearrangement joins TRBV6-1 to TRBJ2-1, with TRBD2 matching over 7 bases. This CDR3 has 12 residues. V lost 6 bases, J lost 7 bases, and 3 bases stayed unmatched. The germline V gene encodes CDR1 MNHNS and CDR2 SASEGT. For the CDR3, the DNA is TGTGCCAGCAGCATGGGGGGGAATGAGCAGTTCTTC. This gives the protein CASSMGGNEQFF.

J is TRBJ2-1 and V is TRBV7-2; 7 bases map to TRBD2. This CDR3 is 14 amino acids long. CDR1 SGHTA and CDR2 FQGNSA come from the germline V gene. V shed 2 bases and J 8 bases; nucleotides not matched to a gene: 6. The CDR3 DNA follows: TGTGCCAGCAGCTTAAGCGGGAAGCGCGATGAGCAGTTCTTC. This codes for CASSLSGKRDEQFF.

This chain joins TRBV2 and TRBJ1-3; possible D gene TRBD1, 6 bases. CDR1 is SNHLY and CDR2 is FYNNEI in the germline V gene. CDR3 length: 12 amino acids. V was trimmed by 8 bases and J by 2 bases, leaving 7 bases between them. The CDR3 sequence is CASGTTGNTIYF. Here the CDR3 DNA reads TGTGCCAGCGGGACAACTGGAAACACCATATATTTT. The complete variable domain, with remaining parts taken from reference TRBV2 and TRBJ1-3, reads EPEVTQTPSHQVTQMGQEVILRCVPISNHLYFYWYRQILGQKVEFLVSFYNNEISEKSEIFDDQFSVERPDGSNFTLKIRSTKLEDSAMYFCASGTTGNTIYFGEGSWLTVV.

The gene calls are TRBV19 and TRBJ2-7; 8 nucleotides line up with TRBD2. Germline V CDR1 and CDR2: LNHDA, SQIVND (reference sequence). V gave up 5 bases and J gave up 4 bases; unmatched junction bases: 19. The CDR3 has 18 residues. CDR3 sequence: CASSPGGSGTLRDYEQYF. The CDR3 DNA is TGTGCCAGTAGTCCCGGGGGTAGCGGGACCCTGAGGGATTACGAGCAGTACTTC.

This chain connects TRBV30 to TRBJ2-3; D is perhaps TRBD1 (5 bases). With 0 bases removed from V and 2 bases from J, the gap between germline ends came to 12 bases. Germline V lookup: CDR1 GTSNPN, CDR2 SVGIG (reference sequence). CDR3 length: 15 residues. The CDR3 is CAWSVGGRDTDTQYF. The CDR3 DNA is TGTGCCTGGAGTGTCGGTGGCAGGGACACAGATACGCAGTATTTT.

The genes are TRBV6-1 and TRBJ2-1, with D unresolved. V dropped 2 bases and J dropped 8 bases, with 10 bases sitting between them. Germline CDR1 MNHNS, CDR2 SASEGT. The CDR3 covers 13 residues. CDR3 DNA sequence: TGTGCCAGCAGTGAAATAATCTCCGATGAGCAGTTCTTC. Residues: CASSEIISDEQFF.

This sequence joins TRBV7-9 and TRBJ1-1, with TRBD1 matching 9 bases. With 0 bases clipped from V and 2 bases from J, the junction kept 4 bases outside the gene matches. This CDR3 comprises 16 residues. In germline, CDR1 is SEHNR, CDR2 FQNEAQ (reference sequence). CDR3 in amino acids: CASSLAPGQGNTEAFF. In DNA form, the CDR3 reads TGTGCCAGCAGCTTAGCGCCGGGACAGGGAAACACTGAAGCTTTCTTT.

On this clone itself: The same CDR3 can be traced to other DNA sequences in this sample. V gene TRBV7-9 combines with J gene TRBJ2-5; D uncertain. Trimming took off 3 bases at V and 2 bases at J, with 7 bases between the two ends. CDR1 and CDR2 (germline): SEHNR, FQNEAQ (reference sequence). The CDR3 covers 13 residues. The CDR3, as DNA: TGTGCCAGCAGCTTTGGGCAGCAAGAGACCCAGTACTTC. As protein: CASSFGQQETQYF.

The V and J genes are TRBV18 and TRBJ1-5; D may be TRBD1 (5 bases). Between the trimmed V and J ends, which lost 3 bases and 7 bases, there was a span of 19 bases. The CDR3 sequence is 16 residues long. Per germline, CDR1 KGHSH and CDR2 LQKENI. CDR3: CASSPGGTNLPQPQHF. The DNA of the CDR3 is TGTGCCAGCTCACCCGGGGGTACCAACCTCCCGCAGCCCCAGCATTTT.

V gene TRBV5-1 combines with J gene TRBJ2-5; 7 bases are shared with TRBD2. The trim removed 1 base at V and 5 bases at J, leaving 5 bases unmatched. From germline, CDR1 is SGHRS and CDR2 YFSETQ. The CDR3 runs to 14 residues. The DNA of the CDR3 is TGCGCCAGCAGCTTGCGACTAGCACTCGAGACCCAGTACTTC. Translated: CASSLRLALETQYF.